This TCR beta chain was captured by sequencing in a study of somatic mutations in cytotoxic T cells in rheumatoid arthritis. Libraries were prepared by immunoSEQ multiplex PCR; TCRdb keeps only in-frame clonotypes and omits some of them. Among about 11,000 clones, approximately 82% were seen once, and the ten largest hold roughly 8.7%. This CDR3 spans 14 amino acids. Germline V gene data show CDR1 as SGHVS and CDR2 as FNYEAQ. The germline V and J ends were trimmed by 3 bases and 7 bases, with 12 bases remaining between them. The sample comprised CD8+ T cells sorted from blood. The clonotype was recovered from a woman aged 55 to 70 with rheumatoid arthritis. The chain has TRBV7-6 and TRBJ1-4; a weak D match, TRBD1 (5 bases). The CDR3 protein is CASSLLGHFEKLFF. The CDR3, as DNA: TGTGCCAGCAGCTTGCTTGGACATTTTGAAAAACTGTTTTTT.